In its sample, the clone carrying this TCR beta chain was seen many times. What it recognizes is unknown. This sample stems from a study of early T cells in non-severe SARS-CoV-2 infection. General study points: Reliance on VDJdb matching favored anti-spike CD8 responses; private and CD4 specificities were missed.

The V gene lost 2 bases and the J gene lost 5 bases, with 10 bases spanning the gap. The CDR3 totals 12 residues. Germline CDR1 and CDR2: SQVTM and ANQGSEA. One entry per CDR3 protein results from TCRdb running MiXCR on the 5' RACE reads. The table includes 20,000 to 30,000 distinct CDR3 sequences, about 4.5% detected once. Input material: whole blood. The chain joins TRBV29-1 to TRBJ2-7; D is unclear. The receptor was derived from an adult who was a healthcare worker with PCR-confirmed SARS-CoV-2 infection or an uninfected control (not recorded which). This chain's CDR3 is CSVEFEAHEQYF. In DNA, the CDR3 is TGCAGCGTTGAATTCGAAGCCCACGAGCAGTACTTC.